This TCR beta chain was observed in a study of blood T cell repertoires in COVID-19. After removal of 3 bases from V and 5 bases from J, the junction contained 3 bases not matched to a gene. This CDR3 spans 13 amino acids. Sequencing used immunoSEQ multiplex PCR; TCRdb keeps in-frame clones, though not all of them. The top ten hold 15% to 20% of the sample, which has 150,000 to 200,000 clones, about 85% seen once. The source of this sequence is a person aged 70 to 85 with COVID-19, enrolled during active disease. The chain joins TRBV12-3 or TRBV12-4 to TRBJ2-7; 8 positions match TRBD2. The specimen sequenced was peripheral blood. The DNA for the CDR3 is TGTGCCAGCAGTTTGAGCGGGGGACACGAGCAGTACTTC. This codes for CASSLSGGHEQYF.